This T cell receptor beta chain was identified during a study of patients and donors after allogeneic stem cell transplantation. In germline, CDR1 is MNHEY, CDR2 SVGAGI. The CDR3 is 16 amino acids. V lost 0 bases and J 5 bases, leaving 16 bases between the germline ends. TCRdb re-derived calls from the RT-PCR reads in MiXCR, one entry per CDR3 protein. The sample has some 880,000 distinct CDR3 sequences, about 20% seen once. This clonotype was detected only a few times. V usage is TRBV6-5 and J usage is TRBJ2-5, with a possible D match to TRBD1 (5 bases). The sequence derives from a human donor who was either an allogeneic HSCT recipient or a stem cell or donor lymphocyte infusion donor (not recorded which). It is not recorded whose cells these are; they may come from a transplant donor. Sample: blood, either unsorted or a sorted T cell fraction (not recorded which). DNA of the CDR3: TGTGCCAGCAGTTACTCACACAGACAGTCCGGGGAGACCCAGTACTTC. Its translation: CASSYSHRQSGETQYF.